This TCR beta chain emerged from a study of CD4 T cells in relation to SARS-CoV-2 and coronaviruses. Study overall: The negative reference was HIV-1 Nef peptide pool or peptide-free culture. Study conclusions and caveats: Monoreactive clones expanded significantly more to SARS-CoV-2 than crossreactive clones did.

Comment on this clone: Antigen specificity is unknown.

V was pared by 4 bases and J by 3 bases, with 9 bases of the junction left unmatched. Germline V gives CDR1 MNHNS, CDR2 SASEGT. The CDR3 loop spans 17 amino acids. Unexposed donor CD4+ T cells date from about 2010-2019, before the COVID-19 pandemic. Isolation of CD4+ T cells took place after around eleven days in culture. Unexposed-donor CD4+ T cells were probed with SARS-CoV-2 S/N and four cold-coronavirus spikes, cells permitting. Assay: immunoSEQ multiplex PCR; the TCRdb copy retains only in-frame clones and omits some. In the table there are about 18,000 clones, roughly 77% of which are singletons.

Source material: CD4+ T cells from PBMCs, cultured in vitro. The V call is TRBV6-1, the J call TRBJ2-2; 9 bases are a match to TRBD1. The TCR was taken from a human donor in good health. In DNA form, the CDR3 reads TGTGCCAGCAGTGCGACAACAGGGGGCTGGGACACCGGGGAGCTGTTTTTT. Its translation: CASSATTGGWDTGELFF.